This entry features one TCR beta chain sequence. The antigen remains unidentified. V lost 3 bases to trimming and J lost 1 base, with 16 bases between them. CDR3 length: 15 amino acids. Germline CDR1 and CDR2: DFQATT and SNEGSKA (reference sequence). This sample stems from a study of blood T cells in healthy people across ages. Findings of the study overall: Roughly linear declines in TCR beta diversity per million T cells occurred with age.

Total RNA, at least 6 micrograms per sample, was extracted from PBMCs. With a J-beta primer mix and a sample-barcoded 5' primer, a second PCR ran roughly 6 to 12 cycles. The authors tagged each cDNA molecule using a template-switch adaptor with 12 random nucleotides. TCRdb analysed the 5' RACE reads with MiXCR anew, one entry per CDR3 protein. Here the sample spans approximately 350,000 distinct CDR3 sequences, 50% to 60% being singletons. This sequence originates from a man between 60 and 70 years old in good health. The rearrangement joins TRBV20-1 to TRBJ2-7, with D maybe TRBD2 (5 bases). The sequencing sample was made of blood. CDR3 protein: CSASPRGGVSYEQYF. The CDR3 DNA reads as TGCAGTGCTAGTCCCCGGGGTGGGGTTTCCTACGAGCAGTACTTC.